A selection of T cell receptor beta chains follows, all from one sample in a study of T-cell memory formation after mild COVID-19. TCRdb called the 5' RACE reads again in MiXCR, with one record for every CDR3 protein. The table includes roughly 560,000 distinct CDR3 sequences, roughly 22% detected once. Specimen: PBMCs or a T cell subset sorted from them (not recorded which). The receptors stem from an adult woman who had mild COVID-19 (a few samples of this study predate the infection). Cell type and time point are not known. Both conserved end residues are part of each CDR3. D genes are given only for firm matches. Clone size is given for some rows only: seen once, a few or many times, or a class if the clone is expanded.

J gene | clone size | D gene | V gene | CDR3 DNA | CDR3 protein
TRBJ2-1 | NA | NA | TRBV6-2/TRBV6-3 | TGTGCCAGCAGAGACGCAGACAGGCCATCCTACAATGAGCAGTTCTTC | CASRDADRPSYNEQFF
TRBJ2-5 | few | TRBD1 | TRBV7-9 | TGTGCCAGCAGCTCAGGGGGCAGGGAACAAGAGACCCAGTACTTC | CASSSGGREQETQYF
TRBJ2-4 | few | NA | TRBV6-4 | TGTGCTCTATCGGCTCTCATTCAGTACTTC | CALSALIQYF
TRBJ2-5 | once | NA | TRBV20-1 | TGCAGTGCTATACAGGGACGAGAGACCCAGTACTTC | CSAIQGRETQYF
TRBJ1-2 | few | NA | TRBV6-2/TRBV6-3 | TGTGCCAGCAGTTACCTGATTTTGGGAAACGGCTACACCTTC | CASSYLILGNGYTF
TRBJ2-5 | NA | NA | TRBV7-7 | TGTGCCAGCAGCTTACTTATGGGCCAAGAGACCCAGTACTTC | CASSLLMGQETQYF
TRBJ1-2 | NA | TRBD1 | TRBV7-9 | TGTGCCAGCAGCCGAAACCGGGACAGGGGGACCTATGGCTACACCTTC | CASSRNRDRGTYGYTF
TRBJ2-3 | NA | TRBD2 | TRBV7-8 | TGTGCCAGCAGCTTAGCACTAGCGGGGGGAATTAAAAAAAGCACAGATACGCAGTATTTT | CASSLALAGGIKKSTDTQYF
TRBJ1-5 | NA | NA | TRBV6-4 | TGTGCCAGCAGCCAGACAGGACAAACCTTGCGACAGGGCAATCAGCCCCAGCATTTT | CASSQTGQTLRQGNQPQHF
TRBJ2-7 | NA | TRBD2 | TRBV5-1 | TGCGCCAGCAGCTTGGAGGCTAGCGGGAGGGCCTCCTACGAGCAGTACTTC | CASSLEASGRASYEQYF
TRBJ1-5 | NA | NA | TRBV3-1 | TGTGCCAGCAGCCCAGGCAGGATTTGGGTACAGCCCCAGCATTTT | CASSPGRIWVQPQHF
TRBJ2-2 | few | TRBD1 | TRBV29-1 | TGCAGCGGGAAGCAGGGGGCAGGCACCGGGGAGCTGTTTTTT | CSGKQGAGTGELFF
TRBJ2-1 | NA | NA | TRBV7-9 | TGTGCCAGCAGCCCACCAAGCGTATACAATGAGCAGTTCTTC | CASSPPSVYNEQFF
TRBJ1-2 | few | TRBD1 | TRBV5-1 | TGCGCCAGCAGTTCCCACCCGGACAGGAGAAATGGCTACACCTTC | CASSSHPDRRNGYTF
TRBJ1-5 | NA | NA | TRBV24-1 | TGTGCCACCAGTGATGGGCGTCAGAATCAGCCCCAGCATTTT | CATSDGRQNQPQHF
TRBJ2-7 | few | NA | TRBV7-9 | TGTGCCAGCAGCTTCGCCACTACCTACGAGCAGTACTTC | CASSFATTYEQYF
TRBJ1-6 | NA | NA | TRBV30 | TGTGCCTGGAGGGGACAACCTAATTCACCCCTCCACTTT | CAWRGQPNSPLHF
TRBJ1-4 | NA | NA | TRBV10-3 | TGTGCCATCAGTGAGTCGAGTGAAAAACTGTTTTTT | CAISESSEKLFF
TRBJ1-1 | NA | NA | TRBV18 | TGTGCCAGCTCACCCCTCCAAGGCGCTTTCTTT | CASSPLQGAFF
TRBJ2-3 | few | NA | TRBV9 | TGTGCCAGCAGCGTAGTGGCTAGCAGATTGGCAGATACGCAGTATTTT | CASSVVASRLADTQYF
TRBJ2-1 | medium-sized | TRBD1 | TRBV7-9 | TGTGCCAGCAGCATCCGACCGACAGGGATCAATGAGCAGTTCTTC | CASSIRPTGINEQFF
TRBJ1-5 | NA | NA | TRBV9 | TGTGCCAGCAGCGACAGGGTTGTGGGGCCCCAGCATTTT | CASSDRVVGPQHF
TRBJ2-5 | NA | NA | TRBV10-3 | TGTGCCATCAAGGGGCACCAAGAGACCCAGTACTTC | CAIKGHQETQYF
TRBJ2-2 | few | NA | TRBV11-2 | TGTGCCAGCAGCTTCCAGGGTCCCGGGGAGCTGTTTTTT | CASSFQGPGELFF
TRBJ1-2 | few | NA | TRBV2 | TGTGCCAGCAGTGGTGAGACAGCATTCTACTATGGCTACACCTTC | CASSGETAFYYGYTF
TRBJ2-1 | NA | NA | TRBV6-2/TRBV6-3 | TGTGCCAGCAGTTACGGCAGGGGACATGAGCAGTTCTTC | CASSYGRGHEQFF
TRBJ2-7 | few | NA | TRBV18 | TGTGCCAGCTCACCGGCACCCGGGGACTACGAGCAGTACTTC | CASSPAPGDYEQYF
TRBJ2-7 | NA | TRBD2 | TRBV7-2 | TGTGCCAGCAGTTCCGGGACTAGCGGGGGTTACGAGCAGTACTTC | CASSSGTSGGYEQYF
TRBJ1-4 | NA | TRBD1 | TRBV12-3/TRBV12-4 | TGTGCCAGCAGCCGACAGGGGAAAGAAAAACTGTTTTTT | CASSRQGKEKLFF
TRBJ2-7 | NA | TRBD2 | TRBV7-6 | TGTGCCAGCAGCTTAGCGGGTCGGGAGGACAACGAGCAGTACTTC | CASSLAGREDNEQYF
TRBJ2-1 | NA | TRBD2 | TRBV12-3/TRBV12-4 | TGTGCCAGCAGTCGAACCCCAGCACTAGCGGGGGATTTCTTC | CASSRTPALAGDFF
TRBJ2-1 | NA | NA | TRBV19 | TGTGCCAGTAGTATCGACTATAATAGGTACAATGAGCAGTTCTTC | CASSIDYNRYNEQFF
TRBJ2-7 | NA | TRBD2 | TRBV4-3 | TGCGCCAGCAGCCAAGATGGGAGTGCCGCGGGAGTCTACGAGCAGTACTTC | CASSQDGSAAGVYEQYF
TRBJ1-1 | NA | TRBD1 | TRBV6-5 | TGTGCCAGCAGTTGGGGACAGGGCGGCACTGAAGCTTTCTTT | CASSWGQGGTEAFF
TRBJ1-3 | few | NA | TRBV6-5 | TGTGCCTCCACGTGGGGCTCTGGAAACACCATATATTTT | CASTWGSGNTIYF
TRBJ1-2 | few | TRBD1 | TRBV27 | TGTGCCAGCAGTCCACGGACAGGGGGCAATGGCTACACCTTC | CASSPRTGGNGYTF
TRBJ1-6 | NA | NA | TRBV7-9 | TGTGCCAGCAGCTTTGGTTTTGCCGTGAGTTCACCCCTCCACTTT | CASSFGFAVSSPLHF
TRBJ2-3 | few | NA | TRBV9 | TGTGCCAGCAGCGTAGCCTGGGAAAGCACAGATACGCAGTATTTT | CASSVAWESTDTQYF
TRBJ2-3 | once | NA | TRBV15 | TGTGCCACCAGCCTCACTCGGGAGATGTTCACAGATACGCAGTATTTT | CATSLTREMFTDTQYF
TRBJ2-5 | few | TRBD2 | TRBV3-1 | TGTGCCAGCAGCCAAGAATTCGCGCTAGCGGGGACCCAAGAGACCCAGTACTTC | CASSQEFALAGTQETQYF
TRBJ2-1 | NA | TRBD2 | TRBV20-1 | TGCAGTGCTCACCCACTAGCGGGACTTTACAATGAGCAGTTCTTC | CSAHPLAGLYNEQFF
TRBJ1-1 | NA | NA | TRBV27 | TGTGCCACCTACTCTAGGTCAGGGTACATGAACACTGAAGCTTTCTTT | CATYSRSGYMNTEAFF
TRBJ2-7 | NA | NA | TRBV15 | TGTGCCACCAGCAGAGGGGTAGATATTTACGAGCAGTACTTC | CATSRGVDIYEQYF
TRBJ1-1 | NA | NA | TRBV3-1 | TGTGCCAGCAGCCCCCCCTGGAGGGCAGGCGGAGGCACTGAAGCTTTCTTT | CASSPPWRAGGGTEAFF
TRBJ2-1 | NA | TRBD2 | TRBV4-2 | TGTGCCAGCAGCCCAGGGGCTAGCGGGGGGGATCGGGAGCAGTTCTTC | CASSPGASGGDREQFF
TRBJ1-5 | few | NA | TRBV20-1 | TGCAGTGCTAGTCGAACAGGGCGCCTTAATCAGCCCCAGCATTTT | CSASRTGRLNQPQHF
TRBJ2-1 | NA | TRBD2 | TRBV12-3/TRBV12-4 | TGTGCCAGCAGTTTATTAGCGGGAGGGCCGTACAATGAGCAGTTCTTC | CASSLLAGGPYNEQFF
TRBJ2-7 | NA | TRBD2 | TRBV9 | TGTGCCAGCAGCCATCCTCGGGGGGGGGGCCTCCCCTACGAGCAGTACTTC | CASSHPRGGGLPYEQYF
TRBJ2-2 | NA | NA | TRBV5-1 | TGCGCCAGCGGCCCAGGGAATGTGAACACCGGGGAGCTGTTTTTT | CASGPGNVNTGELFF
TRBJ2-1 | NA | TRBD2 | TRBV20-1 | TGCAGTGCTAGAGTTGCGCGGGGGGGCAATCGCAATGAGCAGTTCTTC | CSARVARGGNRNEQFF